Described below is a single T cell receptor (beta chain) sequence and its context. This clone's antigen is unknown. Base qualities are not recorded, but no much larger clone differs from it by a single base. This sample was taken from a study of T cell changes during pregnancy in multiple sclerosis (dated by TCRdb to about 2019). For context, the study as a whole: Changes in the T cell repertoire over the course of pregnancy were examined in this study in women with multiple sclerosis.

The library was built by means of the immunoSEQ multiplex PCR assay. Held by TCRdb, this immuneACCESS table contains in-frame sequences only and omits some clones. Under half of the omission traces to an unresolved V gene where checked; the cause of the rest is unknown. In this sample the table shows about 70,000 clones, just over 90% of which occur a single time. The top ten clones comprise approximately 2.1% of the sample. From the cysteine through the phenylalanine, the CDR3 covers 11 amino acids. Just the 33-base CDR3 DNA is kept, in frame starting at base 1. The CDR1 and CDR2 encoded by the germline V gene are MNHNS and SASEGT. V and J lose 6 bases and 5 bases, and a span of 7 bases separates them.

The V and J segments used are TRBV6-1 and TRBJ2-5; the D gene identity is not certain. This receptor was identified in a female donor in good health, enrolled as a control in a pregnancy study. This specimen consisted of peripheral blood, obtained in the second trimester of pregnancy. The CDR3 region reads CASSGWETQYF. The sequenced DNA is TGTGCCAGCAGCGGGTGGGAGACCCAGTACTTC.